The clone carrying this T cell receptor (beta chain) was counted a few times. Each CDR3 protein gets one entry after TCRdb re-called the RT-PCR reads with MiXCR. The repertoire holds more than 550,000 distinct CDR3 sequences, with around 11% as singletons. These data come from a study of response to subunit inactivated influenza vaccine. Trimming took 0 bases from V and 5 from J, leaving 19 bases between them. Germline CDR1 is SGHDT and CDR2 is YYEEEE. The CDR3 runs 17 residues. The data also belong to a second study, concerning T cells expressing NK-cell markers. That publication notes: It was by 5'RACE template switching with UMIs that TCR beta cDNA was made. The eight sequenced donors comprised seven who were HCMV-seropositive and one who was seronegative. The same clonotypes also predominated in the CD3+CD56-NKG2C+ fraction of several donors.

This rearrangement joins TRBV5-6 to TRBJ2-3; a weak D match, TRBD2 (6 bases). The sequence was obtained from a middle-aged man who received an inactivated influenza vaccine. This specimen was PBMCs from blood, taken on the day of vaccination. This CDR3 is CASSLAVARDKLDTQYF. The DNA for the CDR3 is TGTGCCAGCAGCTTGGCTGTAGCGCGGGATAAATTAGATACGCAGTATTTT.